This T cell receptor beta chain was retrieved from a study of chemoradiotherapy in HPV16-positive cancers. The V and J ends lost 10 bases and 2 bases respectively, with 8 bases between them. Germline-derived CDR1 and CDR2 are MDHEN and SYDVKM. There are 11 residues in the CDR3. In its sample, this clone is medium-sized. The protocol was immunoSEQ multiplex PCR, while the TCRdb copy is restricted to in-frame clones and leaves out a portion. This sample has some 14,000 clones; around 79% occur once, and the top ten carry about 10%. The V and J genes are TRBV28 and TRBJ1-2; maybe TRBD1 (5 bases). The sequence was collected from a human donor with HPV-associated anogenital cancer. The sample was acquired from a patient who underwent chemoradiotherapy. The CDR3 coding sequence is TGTGCCACACAGGAGAACTATGGCTACACCTTC. Translating it yields CATQENYGYTF.